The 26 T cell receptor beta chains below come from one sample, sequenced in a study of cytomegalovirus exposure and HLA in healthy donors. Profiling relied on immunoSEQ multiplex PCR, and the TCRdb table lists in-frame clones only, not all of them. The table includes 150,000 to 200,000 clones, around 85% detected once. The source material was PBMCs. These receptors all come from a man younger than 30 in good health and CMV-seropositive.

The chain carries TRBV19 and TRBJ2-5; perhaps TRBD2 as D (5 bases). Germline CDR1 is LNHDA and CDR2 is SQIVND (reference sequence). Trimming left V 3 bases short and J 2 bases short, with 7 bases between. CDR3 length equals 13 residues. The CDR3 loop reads CASSIRGQETQYF. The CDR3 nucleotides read TGTGCCAGTAGTATTCGGGGTCAAGAGACCCAGTACTTC. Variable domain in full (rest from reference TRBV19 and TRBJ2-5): DGGITQSPKYLFRKEGQNVTLSCEQNLNHDAMYWYRQDPGQGLRLIYYSQIVNDFQKGDIAEGYSVSREKKESFPLTVTSAQKNPTAFYLCASSIRGQETQYFGPGTRLLVL.

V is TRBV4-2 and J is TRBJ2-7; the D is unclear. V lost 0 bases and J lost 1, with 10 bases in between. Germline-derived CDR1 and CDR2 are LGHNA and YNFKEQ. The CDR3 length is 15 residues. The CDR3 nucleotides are TGTGCCAGCAGCCAAGACGCGGAACCGTCCTACGAGCAGTACTTC. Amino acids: CASSQDAEPSYEQYF.

CDR3 residues: CASSPQRLGQETQYF. CDR3 nucleotides: TGTGCCAGCAGCCCCCAGAGACTAGGGCAGGAGACCCAGTACTTC. J is TRBJ2-5 and V is TRBV4-2; tentative D call: TRBD2 (6 bases). Germline CDR1 reads LGHNA; CDR2 reads YNFKEQ. The germline V and J ends were trimmed by 4 bases and 5 bases, with 17 bases remaining between them. The CDR3 consists of 15 residues.

CDR3 loop: CASSLAGAEYTDTQYF. DNA of the CDR3: TGTGCCAGCAGCTTGGCGGGAGCGGAATACACAGATACGCAGTATTTT. The gene calls are TRBV5-4 and TRBJ2-3; D is possibly TRBD2 (6 bases). Trimming took off 0 bases at V and 2 bases at J, with 13 bases between the two ends. CDR1 and CDR2 from the germline V gene are SGHNT and YYREEE (reference sequence). This CDR3 comprises 16 residues. Based on the CDR3 plus reference TRBV5-4 and TRBJ2-3, the full variable domain is ETGVTQSPTHLIKTRGQQVTLRCSSQSGHNTVSWYQQALGQGPQFIFQYYREEENGRGNFPPRFSGLQFPNYSSELNVNALELDDSALYLCASSLAGAEYTDTQYFGPGTRLTVL.

The CDR3 protein is CASSVGNTFYGYTF. The CDR3 DNA reads TGTGCCAGCAGCGTAGGTAACACCTTCTATGGCTACACCTTC. V usage is TRBV9 and J usage is TRBJ1-2; D call uncertain. Germline assignment: CDR1 SGDLS and CDR2 YYNGEE. This CDR3 region has 14 residues. V shed 0 bases and J shed 4 bases, with 10 bases lying between them. Full variable domain (rest looked up from reference TRBV9 and TRBJ1-2): DSGVTQTPKHLITATGQRVTLRCSPRSGDLSVYWYQQSLDQGLQFLIQYYNGEERAKGNILERFSAQQFPDLHSELNLSSLELGDSALYFCASSVGNTFYGYTFGSGTRLTVV.

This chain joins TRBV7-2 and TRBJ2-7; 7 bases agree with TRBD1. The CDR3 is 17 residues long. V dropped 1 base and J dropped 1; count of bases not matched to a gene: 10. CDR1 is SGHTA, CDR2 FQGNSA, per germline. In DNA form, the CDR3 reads TGTGCCAGCAGCTTAGTTCTTCAGGGGGATTTATCCTACGAGCAGTACTTC. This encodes CASSLVLQGDLSYEQYF.

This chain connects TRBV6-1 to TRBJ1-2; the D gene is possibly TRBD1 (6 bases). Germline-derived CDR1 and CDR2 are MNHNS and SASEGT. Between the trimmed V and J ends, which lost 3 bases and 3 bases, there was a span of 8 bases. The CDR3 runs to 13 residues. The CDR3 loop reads CASSDQGYYGYTF. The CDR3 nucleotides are TGTGCCAGCAGTGATCAGGGGTACTATGGCTACACCTTC.

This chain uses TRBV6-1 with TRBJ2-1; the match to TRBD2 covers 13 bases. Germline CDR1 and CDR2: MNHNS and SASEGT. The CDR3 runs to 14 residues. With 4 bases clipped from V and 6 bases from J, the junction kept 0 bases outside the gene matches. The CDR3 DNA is TGTGCCAGCAGTGGGACTAGCGGGAGCAATGAGCAGTTCTTC. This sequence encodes CASSGTSGSNEQFF.

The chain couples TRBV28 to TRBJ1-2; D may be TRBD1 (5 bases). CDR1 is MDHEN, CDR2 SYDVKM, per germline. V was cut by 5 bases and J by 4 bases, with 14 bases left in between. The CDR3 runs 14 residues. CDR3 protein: CASSPGQTIYGYTF. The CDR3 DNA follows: TGTGCCAGCAGTCCAGGGCAAACTATCTATGGCTACACCTTC.

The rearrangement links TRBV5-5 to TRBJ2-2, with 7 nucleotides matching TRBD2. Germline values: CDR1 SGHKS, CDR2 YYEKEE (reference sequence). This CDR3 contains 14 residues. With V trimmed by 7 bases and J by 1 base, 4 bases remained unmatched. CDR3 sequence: CASSSGENTGELFF. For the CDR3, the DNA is TGTGCCAGCTCCAGCGGGGAGAACACCGGGGAGCTGTTTTTT.

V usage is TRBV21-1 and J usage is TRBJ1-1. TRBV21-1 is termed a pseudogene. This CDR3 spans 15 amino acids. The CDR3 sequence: CASSKGRGENTEAFF. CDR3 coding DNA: TGTGCCAGCAGCAAAGGGAGAGGAGAGAACACTGAAGCTTTCTTT.

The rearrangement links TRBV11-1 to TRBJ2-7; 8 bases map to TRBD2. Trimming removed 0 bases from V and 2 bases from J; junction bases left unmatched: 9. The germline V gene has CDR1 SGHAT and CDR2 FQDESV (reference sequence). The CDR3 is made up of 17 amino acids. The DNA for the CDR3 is TGTGCCAGCAGCTTAGCCCTAGCGGGTGGCGCAACCTACGAGCAGTACTTC. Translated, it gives CASSLALAGGATYEQYF.

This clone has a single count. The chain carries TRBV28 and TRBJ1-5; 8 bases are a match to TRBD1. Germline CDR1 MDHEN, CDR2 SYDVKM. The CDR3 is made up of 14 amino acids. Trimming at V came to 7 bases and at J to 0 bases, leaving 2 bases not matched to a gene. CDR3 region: CASTGGYSNQPQHF. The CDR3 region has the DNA TGTGCCAGCACAGGGGGCTATAGCAATCAGCCCCAGCATTTT.

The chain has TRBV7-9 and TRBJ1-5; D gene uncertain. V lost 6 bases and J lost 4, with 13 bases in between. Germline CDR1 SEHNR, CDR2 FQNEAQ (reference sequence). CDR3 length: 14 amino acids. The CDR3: CASSVGGKNQPQHF. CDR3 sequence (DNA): TGTGCCAGCAGTGTCGGAGGGAAGAATCAGCCCCAGCATTTT.

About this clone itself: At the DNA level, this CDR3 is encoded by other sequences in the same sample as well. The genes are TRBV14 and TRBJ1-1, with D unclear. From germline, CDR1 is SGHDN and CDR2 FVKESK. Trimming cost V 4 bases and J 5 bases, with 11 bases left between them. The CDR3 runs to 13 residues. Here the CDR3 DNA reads TGTGCCAGCAGCCTCACCGGAGGAACTGAAGCTTTCTTT. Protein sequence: CASSLTGGTEAFF.

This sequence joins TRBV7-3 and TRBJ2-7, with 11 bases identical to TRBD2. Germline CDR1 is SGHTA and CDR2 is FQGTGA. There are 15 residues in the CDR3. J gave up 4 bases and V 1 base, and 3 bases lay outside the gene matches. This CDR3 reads CASSLMGTSGYEQYF. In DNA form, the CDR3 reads TGTGCCAGCAGCTTAATGGGGACTAGCGGTTACGAGCAGTACTTC.

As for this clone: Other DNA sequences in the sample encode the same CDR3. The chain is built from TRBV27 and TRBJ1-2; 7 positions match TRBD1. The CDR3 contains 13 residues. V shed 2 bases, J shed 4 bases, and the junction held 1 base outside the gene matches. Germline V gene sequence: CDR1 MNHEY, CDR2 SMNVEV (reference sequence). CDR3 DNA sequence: TGTGCCAGCAGTTTACAGGGGGGCTATGGCTACACCTTC. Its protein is CASSLQGGYGYTF.

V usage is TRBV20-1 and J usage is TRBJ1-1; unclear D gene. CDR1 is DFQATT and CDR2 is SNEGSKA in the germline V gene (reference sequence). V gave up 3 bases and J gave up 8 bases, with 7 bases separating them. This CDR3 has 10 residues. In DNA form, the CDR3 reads TGCAGTGCTAGCGTGCGGGAAGCTTTCTTT. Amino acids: CSASVREAFF.

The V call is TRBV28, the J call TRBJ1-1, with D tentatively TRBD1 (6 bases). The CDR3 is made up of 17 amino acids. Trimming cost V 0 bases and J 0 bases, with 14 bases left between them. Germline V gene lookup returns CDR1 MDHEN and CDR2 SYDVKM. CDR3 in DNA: TGTGCCAGCAGTTTATGGTCCTCCGGGGGGCTGAACACTGAAGCTTTCTTT. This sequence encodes CASSLWSSGGLNTEAFF.

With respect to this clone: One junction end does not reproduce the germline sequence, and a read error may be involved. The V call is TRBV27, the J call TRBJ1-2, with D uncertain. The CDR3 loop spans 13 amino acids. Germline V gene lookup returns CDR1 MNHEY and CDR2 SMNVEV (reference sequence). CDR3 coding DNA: TGTGCCAGCAGTGCCTCCCCAAACTATGGCCACACCTTC. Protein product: CASSASPNYGHTF.

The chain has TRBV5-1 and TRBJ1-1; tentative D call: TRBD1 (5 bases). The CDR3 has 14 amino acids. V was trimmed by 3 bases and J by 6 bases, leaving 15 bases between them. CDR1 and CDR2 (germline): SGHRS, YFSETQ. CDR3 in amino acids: CASSSSDMLAEAFF. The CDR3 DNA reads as TGCGCCAGCAGCTCTTCGGACATGCTGGCTGAAGCTTTCTTT.

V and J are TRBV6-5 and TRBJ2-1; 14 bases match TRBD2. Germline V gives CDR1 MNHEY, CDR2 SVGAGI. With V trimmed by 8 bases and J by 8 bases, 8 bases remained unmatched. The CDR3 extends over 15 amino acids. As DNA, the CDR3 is TGTGCCAGCCAAGGGACTAGCGGGGGTAGGGATGAGCAGTTCTTC. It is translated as CASQGTSGGRDEQFF.

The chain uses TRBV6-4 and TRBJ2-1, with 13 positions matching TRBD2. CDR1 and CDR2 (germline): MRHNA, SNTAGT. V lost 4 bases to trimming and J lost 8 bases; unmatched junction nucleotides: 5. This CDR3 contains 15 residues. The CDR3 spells CASSVRTSGSHEQFF. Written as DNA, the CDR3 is TGTGCCAGCAGTGTCCGGACTAGCGGGAGCCATGAGCAGTTCTTC.

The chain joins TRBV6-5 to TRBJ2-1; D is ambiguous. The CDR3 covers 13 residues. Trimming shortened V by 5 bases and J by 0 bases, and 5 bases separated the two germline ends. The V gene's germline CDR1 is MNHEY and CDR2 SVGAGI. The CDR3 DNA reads TGTGCCAGCAGTCCGAGCTCCTACAATGAGCAGTTCTTC. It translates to CASSPSSYNEQFF.

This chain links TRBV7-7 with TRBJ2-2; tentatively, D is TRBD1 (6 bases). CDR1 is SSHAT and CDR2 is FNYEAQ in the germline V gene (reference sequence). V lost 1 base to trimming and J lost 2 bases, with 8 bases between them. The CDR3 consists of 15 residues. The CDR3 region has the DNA TGTGCCAGCAGCTTAGGGACAGCTAACACCGGGGAGCTGTTTTTT. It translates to CASSLGTANTGELFF.

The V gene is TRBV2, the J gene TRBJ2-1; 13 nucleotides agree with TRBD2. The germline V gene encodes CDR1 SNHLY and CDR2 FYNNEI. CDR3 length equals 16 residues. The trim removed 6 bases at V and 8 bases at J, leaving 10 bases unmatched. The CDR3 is CASSFGLAGASDEQFF. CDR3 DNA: TGTGCCAGCAGCTTCGGACTAGCGGGAGCTTCCGATGAGCAGTTCTTC.